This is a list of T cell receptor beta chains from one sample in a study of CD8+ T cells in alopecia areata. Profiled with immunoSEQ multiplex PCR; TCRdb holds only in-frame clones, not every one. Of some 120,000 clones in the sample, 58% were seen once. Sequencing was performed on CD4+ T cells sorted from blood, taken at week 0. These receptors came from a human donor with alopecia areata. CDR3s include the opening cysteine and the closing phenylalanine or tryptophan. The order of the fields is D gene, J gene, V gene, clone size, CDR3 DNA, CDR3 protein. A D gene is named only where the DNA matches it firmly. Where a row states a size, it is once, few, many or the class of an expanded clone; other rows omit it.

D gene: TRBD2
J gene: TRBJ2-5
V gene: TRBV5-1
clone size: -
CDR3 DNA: TGCGCCAGCAGCTTATTAGCGGGGGGCCAGGAGACCCAGTACTTC
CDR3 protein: CASSLLAGGQETQYF

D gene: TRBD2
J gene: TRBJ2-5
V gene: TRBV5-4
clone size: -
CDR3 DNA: TGTGCCACCCAGCCCGGGAGGGCACAAGAGACCCAGTACTTC
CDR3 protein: CATQPGRAQETQYF

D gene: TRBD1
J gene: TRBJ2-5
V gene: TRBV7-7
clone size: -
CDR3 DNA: TGTGCCAGCAGCGCAGACGGGACAGGGCCGCAGGAGACCCAGTACTTC
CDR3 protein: CASSADGTGPQETQYF

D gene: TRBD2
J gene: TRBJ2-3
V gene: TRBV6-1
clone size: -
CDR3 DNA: TGTGCCAGCAACGTACTAGCGGGACCAGATACGCAGTATTTT
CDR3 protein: CASNVLAGPDTQYF

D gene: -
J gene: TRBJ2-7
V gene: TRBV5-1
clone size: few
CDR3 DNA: TGCGCCAGCAGCTTGAATACATACGAGCAGTACTTC
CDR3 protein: CASSLNTYEQYF

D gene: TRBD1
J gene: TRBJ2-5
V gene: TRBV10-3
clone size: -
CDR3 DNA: TGTGCCATCAGTGATCCCAGGGGGCCGGGAGAGACCCAGTACTTC
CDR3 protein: CAISDPRGPGETQYF

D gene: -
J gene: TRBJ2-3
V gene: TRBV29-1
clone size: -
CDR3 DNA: TGCAGCGGGGTCCGGGACATCCGCACAGATACGCAGTATTTT
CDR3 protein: CSGVRDIRTDTQYF

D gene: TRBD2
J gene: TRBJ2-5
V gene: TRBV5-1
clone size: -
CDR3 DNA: TGCGCCAGCAGCTTGGCATTCCAGCGGGAGCCCGAGACCCAGTACTTC
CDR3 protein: CASSLAFQREPETQYF

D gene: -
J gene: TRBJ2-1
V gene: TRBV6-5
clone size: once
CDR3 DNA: TGTGCCAGCAGTTACTCCCAGCGGATAAACAATGAGCAGTTCTTC
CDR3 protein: CASSYSQRINNEQFF

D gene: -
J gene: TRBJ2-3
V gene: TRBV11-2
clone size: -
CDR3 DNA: TGTGCCAGCAGCTTAGCCAGGGCGAGCACAGATACGCAGTATTTT
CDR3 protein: CASSLARASTDTQYF

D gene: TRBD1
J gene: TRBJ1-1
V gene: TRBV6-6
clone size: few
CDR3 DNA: TGTGCCAGCAGGCGGGAAACAGGGGCCACTGAAGCTTTCTTT
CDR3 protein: CASRRETGATEAFF

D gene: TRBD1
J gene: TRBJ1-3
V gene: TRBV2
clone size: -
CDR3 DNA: TGTGCCAGAGAGAGGGGGCCTGGAAACACCATATATTTT
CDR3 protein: CARERGPGNTIYF

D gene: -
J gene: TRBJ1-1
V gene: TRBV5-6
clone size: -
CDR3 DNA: TGTGCCAGCAGCCCGAGGAGGGGCGCTGAAGCTTTCTTT
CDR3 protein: CASSPRRGAEAFF

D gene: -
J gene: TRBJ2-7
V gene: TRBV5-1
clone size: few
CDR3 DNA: TGCGCCAGCAGCTTGGCCGGATCAGGGGCCGCAACCTACGAGCAGTACTTC
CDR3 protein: CASSLAGSGAATYEQYF

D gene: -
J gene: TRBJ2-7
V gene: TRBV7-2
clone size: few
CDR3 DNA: TGTGCCAGCAGCTTCGGGGGTCAGAGCTACGAGCAGTACTTC
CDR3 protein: CASSFGGQSYEQYF

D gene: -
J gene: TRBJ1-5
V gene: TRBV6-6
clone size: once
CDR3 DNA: TGTGCCAGCAGAGAAAGTGGGCCCCCCCAGCCCCAGCATTTT
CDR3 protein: CASRESGPPQPQHF

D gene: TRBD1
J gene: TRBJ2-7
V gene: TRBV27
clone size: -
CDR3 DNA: TGTGCCAGCAGTTTATCCGGGACAGGTCACGTCATCGAGCAGTACTTC
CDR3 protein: CASSLSGTGHVIEQYF

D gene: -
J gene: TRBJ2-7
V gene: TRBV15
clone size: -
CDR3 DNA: TGTGCCACCAGCAGGGACCGCAACTACGAGCAGTACTTC
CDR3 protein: CATSRDRNYEQYF

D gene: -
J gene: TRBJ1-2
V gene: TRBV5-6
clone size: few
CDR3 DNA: TGTGCCAGCAGCTTGATCAATGTAGACTATGGCTACACCTTC
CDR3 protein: CASSLINVDYGYTF

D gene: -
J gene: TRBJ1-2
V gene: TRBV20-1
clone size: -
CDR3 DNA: TGCAGTGCTAGCCCAGGCTATGGCTACACCTTC
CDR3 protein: CSASPGYGYTF

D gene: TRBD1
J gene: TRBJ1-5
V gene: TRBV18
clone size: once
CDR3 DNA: TGTGCCAGCTCACCATTCCGTGAAGGGGGCCGGTATCAGCCCCAGCATTTT
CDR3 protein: CASSPFREGGRYQPQHF

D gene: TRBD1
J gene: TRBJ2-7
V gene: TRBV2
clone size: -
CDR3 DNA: TGTGCCAGCAATACAATACAGGGGGCCTACGAGCAGTACTTC
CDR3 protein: CASNTIQGAYEQYF

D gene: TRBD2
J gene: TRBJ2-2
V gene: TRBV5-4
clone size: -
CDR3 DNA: TGTGCCAGCAGCTTCCGGACTAGCCGAGAGGCCGGGGAGCTGTTTTTT
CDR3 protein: CASSFRTSREAGELFF

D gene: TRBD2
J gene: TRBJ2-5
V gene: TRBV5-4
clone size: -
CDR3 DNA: TGTGCCAGCAGCTTGGGGGCTAGCGGGGGAGTTATAGAGACCCAGTACTTC
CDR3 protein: CASSLGASGGVIETQYF

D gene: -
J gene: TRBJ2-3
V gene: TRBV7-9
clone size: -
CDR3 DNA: TGTGCCAGCAGCCTTACAGATACGCAGTATTTT
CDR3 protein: CASSLTDTQYF

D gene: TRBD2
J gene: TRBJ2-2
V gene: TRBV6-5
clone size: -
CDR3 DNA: TGTGCCAGCATGCTGGGAGGGCATCGCACCGGGGAGCTGTTTTTT
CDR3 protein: CASMLGGHRTGELFF

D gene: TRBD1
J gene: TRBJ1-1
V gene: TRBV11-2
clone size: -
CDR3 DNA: TGTGCCAGCAGCCCCCGGACAGGGGGCGCGACCACTGAAGCTTTCTTT
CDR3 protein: CASSPRTGGATTEAFF

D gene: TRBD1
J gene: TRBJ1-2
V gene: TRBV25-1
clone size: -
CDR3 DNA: TGTGCCAGCAGTGCGCGATCGACAGGGGGCATTCGCCGTGGCTACACCTTC
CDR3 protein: CASSARSTGGIRRGYTF

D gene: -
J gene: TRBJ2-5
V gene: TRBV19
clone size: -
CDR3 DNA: TGTGCCAGTAGTATAGGGGCAACAAAAGAGACCCAGTACTTC
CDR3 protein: CASSIGATKETQYF

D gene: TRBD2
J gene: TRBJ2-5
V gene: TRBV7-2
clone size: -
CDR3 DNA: TGTGCCAGCAGCTTAGGGGGCCGGACTAGCGGGAGCCTGGGGGAGACCCAGTACTTC
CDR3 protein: CASSLGGRTSGSLGETQYF

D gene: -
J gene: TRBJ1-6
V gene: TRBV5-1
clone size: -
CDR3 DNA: TGCGCCAGCAGCCGAAACCGGGCGGGGGCGCGAAATTCACCCCTCCACTTT
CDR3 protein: CASSRNRAGARNSPLHF

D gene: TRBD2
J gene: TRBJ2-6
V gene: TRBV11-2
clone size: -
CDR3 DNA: TGTGCCAGCAGCGCACGGGGGGCTGGGGCCAACGTCCTGACTTTC
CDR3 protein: CASSARGAGANVLTF

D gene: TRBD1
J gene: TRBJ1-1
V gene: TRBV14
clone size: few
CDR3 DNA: TGTGCCAGCAGCCAAACCCGGGACAGGGGTGAAGCTTTCTTT
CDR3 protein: CASSQTRDRGEAFF

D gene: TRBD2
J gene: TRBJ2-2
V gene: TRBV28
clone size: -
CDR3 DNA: TGTGCCAGCAGTTACCTAGCGGGAGAAAAGACCGGGGAGCTGTTTTTT
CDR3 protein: CASSYLAGEKTGELFF

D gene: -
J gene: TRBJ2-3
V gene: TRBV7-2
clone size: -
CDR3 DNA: TGTGCCAGCAGCTTAGAGGTGGGAGATACGCAGTATTTT
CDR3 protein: CASSLEVGDTQYF

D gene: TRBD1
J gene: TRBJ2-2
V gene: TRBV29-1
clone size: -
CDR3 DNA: TGCAGCGTCGGACAGGTGGCCGGGGAGCTGTTTTTT
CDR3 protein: CSVGQVAGELFF

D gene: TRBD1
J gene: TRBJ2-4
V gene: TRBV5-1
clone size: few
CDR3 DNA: TGCGCCAGCAGCTCGTCAGGGGGCGGAATAGACATTCAGTACTTC
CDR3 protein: CASSSSGGGIDIQYF

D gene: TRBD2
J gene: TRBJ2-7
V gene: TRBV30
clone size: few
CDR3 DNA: TGTGCCTGGAGTGCCCCACTTAGCGGGCACCATAGGGCCTACGAGCAGTACTTC
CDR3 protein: CAWSAPLSGHHRAYEQYF

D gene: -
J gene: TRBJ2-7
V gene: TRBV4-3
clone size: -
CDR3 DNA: TGCGCCAGCAGCCATAGCGGGCCGACAGGGAACGAGCAGTACTTC
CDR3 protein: CASSHSGPTGNEQYF

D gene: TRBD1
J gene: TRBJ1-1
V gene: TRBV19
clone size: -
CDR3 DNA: TGTGCCAGTAACTTCGACGGGACAGTGAACACTGAAGCTTTCTTT
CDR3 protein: CASNFDGTVNTEAFF

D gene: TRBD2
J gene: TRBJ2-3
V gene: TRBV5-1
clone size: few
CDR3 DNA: TGCGCCAGCAGCTTGGTTTTAGCGGGAGGGTCCTCTAGCACAGATACGCAGTATTTT
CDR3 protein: CASSLVLAGGSSSTDTQYF

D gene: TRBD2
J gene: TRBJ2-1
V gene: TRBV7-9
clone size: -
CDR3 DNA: TGTGCCAGCAGTTCTAGCGGGAGGTACAATGAGCAGTTCTTC
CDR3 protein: CASSSSGRYNEQFF

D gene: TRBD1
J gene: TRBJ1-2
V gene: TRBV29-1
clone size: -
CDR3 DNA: TGCAGCGTGAGGGACAGGGGCTCCCTTGGCTACACCTTC
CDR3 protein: CSVRDRGSLGYTF

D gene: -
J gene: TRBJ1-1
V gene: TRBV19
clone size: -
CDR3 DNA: TGTGCCAGTAGACCGGGTGGGAACACTGAAGCTTTCTTT
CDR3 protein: CASRPGGNTEAFF

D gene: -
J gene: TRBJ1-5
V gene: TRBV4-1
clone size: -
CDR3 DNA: TGCGCCAGCAGCCAAGTAGCGCGTGGGTCATCCCATTATCAGCCCCAGCATTTT
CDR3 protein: CASSQVARGSSHYQPQHF

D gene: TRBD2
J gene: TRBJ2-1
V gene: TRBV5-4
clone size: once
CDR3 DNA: TGTGCCAGCAGTTTAGCGGGAGCGAACAATGAGCAGTTCTTC
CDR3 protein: CASSLAGANNEQFF

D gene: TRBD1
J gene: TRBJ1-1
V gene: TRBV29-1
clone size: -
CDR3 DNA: TGCAGCGTCGACAGGGGGCCGAACACTGAAGCTTTCTTT
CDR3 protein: CSVDRGPNTEAFF

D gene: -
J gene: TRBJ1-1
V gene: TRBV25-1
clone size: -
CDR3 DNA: TGTGCCAGCAGTGTCCCGACATCGGGGAAAGCTTTCTTT
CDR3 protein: CASSVPTSGKAFF

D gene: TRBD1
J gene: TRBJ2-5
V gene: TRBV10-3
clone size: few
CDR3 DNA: TGTGCCATCAGTGAGGGACGACAGGGGGCATATGAGACCCAGTACTTC
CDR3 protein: CAISEGRQGAYETQYF

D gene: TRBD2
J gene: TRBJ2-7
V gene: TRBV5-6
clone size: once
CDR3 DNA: TGTGCCAGCAGCTTGAGAGCGGGAGTTGCTAGCGAGCAGTACTTC
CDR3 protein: CASSLRAGVASEQYF